The 5 T cell receptor beta chains in this list originate from one sample, sequenced in a study of vaccination and CD4 T cells after COVID-19. Cultured CD4+ T cells had their DNA profiled by the Oncomine TCR Beta short-read assay. TCRdb independently ran MiXCR on the PCR reads; one entry per CDR3 protein. The profile shows 14,000 or so distinct CDR3 sequences, 25% to 35% of them singletons. These TCRs' antigens remain unknown. The treatment denotes: approximately 9-day PBMC culture with coronavirus spike peptide pools or control peptides (ViraFEST assay). The material sequenced was cultured CD4+ T cells from blood. The receptor set was obtained from a human donor with COVID-19.

This clonotype was counted only a few times. The rearrangement links TRBV6-5 to TRBJ2-3, with D hard to call. Trimming shortened V by 3 bases and J by 0 bases, and 13 bases separated the two germline ends. The CDR3 loop spans 16 amino acids. Germline CDR1 and CDR2: MNHEY and SVGAGI. The CDR3 loop reads CASSYRLFDSTDTQYF. Written as DNA, the CDR3 is TGTGCCAGCAGTTATCGGCTTTTTGACAGCACAGATACGCAGTATTTT.

V usage is TRBV4-3 and J usage is TRBJ2-2, with 9 bases identical to TRBD2. CDR1 and CDR2 (germline): LGHNA, YSLEER. This CDR3 region has 15 residues. J gave up 5 bases and V 3 bases, and 4 bases lay outside the gene matches. In DNA form, the CDR3 reads TGCGCCAGCAGCCAGGCGGCGGGGGGGACCGGGGAGCTGTTTTTT. The encoded protein is CASSQAAGGTGELFF.

The chain joins TRBV5-5 to TRBJ1-6; 7 bases are shared with TRBD1. J was trimmed by 8 bases and V by 0 bases; bases with no gene match: 2. This CDR3 comprises 14 residues. Germline assignment: CDR1 SGHKS and CDR2 YYEKEE (reference sequence). The CDR3 sequence is CASSLEGAHSPLHF. The CDR3 bases are TGTGCCAGCAGCTTGGAGGGGGCCCATTCACCCCTCCACTTT.

The rearrangement joins TRBV5-4 to TRBJ1-2; D is possibly TRBD1 (6 bases). The germline CDR1 and CDR2 sequences are SGHNT and YYREEE (reference sequence). The CDR3 extends over 17 amino acids. Trimming removed 4 bases at V and 5 bases at J, with 24 bases between. CDR3 protein: CASSAFGGAGEGYGYTF. CDR3 in DNA: TGTGCCAGCAGCGCATTTGGGGGCGCCGGAGAAGGGTATGGCTACACCTTC.

The chain has TRBV5-6 and TRBJ2-7; 8 bases are a match to TRBD1. The CDR3 has 15 residues. Germline V gives CDR1 SGHDT, CDR2 YYEEEE. Losses at the gene ends were 6 bases for V and 8 bases for J; bases not matched to a gene: 16. Here the CDR3 reads CASTNYGTGLMKQYF. CDR3 sequence (DNA): TGTGCCAGCACCAATTACGGGACAGGTCTAATGAAGCAGTACTTC.